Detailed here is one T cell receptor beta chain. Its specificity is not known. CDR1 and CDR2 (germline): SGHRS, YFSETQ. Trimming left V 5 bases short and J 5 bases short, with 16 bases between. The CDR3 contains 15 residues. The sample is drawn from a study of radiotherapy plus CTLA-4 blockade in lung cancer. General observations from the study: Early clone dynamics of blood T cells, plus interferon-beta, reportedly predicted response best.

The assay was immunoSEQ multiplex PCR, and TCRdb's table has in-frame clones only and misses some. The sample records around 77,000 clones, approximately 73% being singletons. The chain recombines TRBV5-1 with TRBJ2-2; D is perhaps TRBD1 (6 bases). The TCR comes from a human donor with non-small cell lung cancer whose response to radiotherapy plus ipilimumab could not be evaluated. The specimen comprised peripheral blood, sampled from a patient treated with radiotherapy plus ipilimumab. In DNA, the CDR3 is TGCGCCAGCAGACCGACTGGGGGCAGGACCGGGGAGCTGTTTTTT. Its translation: CASRPTGGRTGELFF.